This T cell receptor beta chain originates from a study of shared clonotypes between healthy human individuals (dated by TCRdb to the early 2020s). About the full investigation: Three men and a couple of women, aged 18 to 49 years, made up the cohort. Between about 0.9 and 10 billion PBMCs per donor were obtained by leukapheresis. Different laboratories and diverse techniques were used to prepare libraries and sequence TCR repertoires, to increase sequencing depth and limit assay-specific biases. Blood TCR repertoires of about five healthy adults were deeply sequenced to estimate repertoire size and the extent of clonotype sharing between individuals.

TCR CDR3 regions were amplified from genomic DNA by multiplex PCR using the deep immunoSEQ assay. Genomic DNA extracted from each cell subset was distributed evenly over all wells of several immunoSEQ 96-well plates, and each plate served as one replicate. Each replicate PCR for unsorted PBMC received roughly 0.3 ug genomic DNA, equal to 25,000 to 30,000 T cell genomes. Unsorted PBMC genomic DNA was sequenced across ten immunoSEQ deep assay plates. The purified libraries were quantified using a Qubit 3.0 fluorometer, sized with a Bioanalyzer 2100, and then quantified again using the KAPA Library Quantification kit. Every immunoSEQ 96-well plate was sequenced on a dedicated single-read 150-cycle Illumina NextSeq 550 flow cell. The published analysis was carried out like this. Because only junctional sequences without quality scores were contained in the immunoSEQ output, filtering matching that applied to full-length reads could not be performed. Sequences were annotated with PyIR, a Python wrapper for IgBLAST v1.9, and V/J genes and CDR3 were assigned using IMGT germline references. Reads were removed for weak V/J assignments (E-value above 1e-6), missing CDR3, stop codons, out-of-frame junctions, or ambiguous translated residues. V3J clonotypes were defined as sequences sharing the same inferred V gene, J gene, and CDR3 amino acid sequence. Percentage overlap between repertoires was calculated by dividing the number of shared unique clonotypes by the size of the smaller repertoire. Richness of each repertoire was evaluated using RTK rarefaction, the Chao1 estimator, and Recon v2.1 estimates of unobserved clonotypes. This immuneACCESS table, as held by TCRdb, lists in-frame sequences with V and J called but not all clones. Of the missing ones, under half trace to an unresolved V gene in checked studies; the others have no known cause. V, J and clone size are taken as reported in that table, and D and trimming were inferred from the DNA itself. Present in this sample are about 100,000 clones, approximately 44% of which were seen just once. The ten largest clones add up to around 16% of the sample.

For CDR1 and CDR2, the germline V gene lists MNHNS and SASEGT. V and J lose 7 bases and 1 base, and a span of 13 bases separates them. The CDR3 sequence holds 14 residues, the cysteine and phenylalanine included. CDR3 DNA is the only sequence kept; it has 42 bases, read in frame from the first base. Overall results and qualifications from the work: Sampling was restricted to blood, and TCR repertoires in tissues likely differ from the TCR repertoires found in blood. The genetic and exposure-history diversity represented was limited by the small number of donors. Based on pairwise subsampling, the degree of clonotype sharing among donors was expected to be affected by sequencing depth.

Donors were healthy HIV-negative adults with no recently reported acute infections or vaccinations. Every donor was a Caucasian adult residing in Nashville, Tennessee, USA. For unsorted samples, 96 million or so PBMCs were counted, and genomic DNA was extracted using the QIAamp DNA Blood Mini kit. After blood collection by leukapheresis, PBMCs were isolated using Ficoll-Histopaque density gradient centrifugation and then cryopreserved in the vapor phase of liquid nitrogen. As concerns this clone: Its binding antigen is unknown. Base-call qualities are not available, and no considerably larger clone is one nucleotide away.

The receptor chain draws on TRBV6-1 and TRBJ2-5, with the D segment identity uncertain. Material: PBMCs. This sequence originates from a woman aged 40 to 50 in good health. Some clones in this sample may be carry-over from other donors' samples. The DNA sequence reads TGTGCCAGCAATTTAGCCGAACCCCAAGAGACCCAGTACTTC. Its protein is CASNLAEPQETQYF.